The 15 T cell receptor beta chains listed next were all sequenced from one sample in a study of vaccination effects on CD4 cells after COVID-19. For these TCRs, the target antigens are not known. Libraries were prepared by immunoSEQ multiplex PCR; TCRdb keeps only in-frame clonotypes and omits some of them. The profile shows some 40,000 clones, roughly four fifths of them singletons. Under the ViraFEST assay, PBMC were stimulated with viral peptide pools so that antigen-specific CD4+ T cells expanded. Sequencing was performed afterwards. Cultured cells yielded isolated CD4+ T cells after approximately nine days. Either the mRNA-1273 or the BNT162b2 vaccine was given to participants as two doses. The material sequenced was CD4+ T cells from PBMCs cultured with HCoV-NL63 spike peptides, taken after COVID-19 vaccination. These receptors all stem from a human donor who received a COVID-19 vaccine. Some clones in this sample may be carry-over from other donors' samples.

V is TRBV9 and J is TRBJ1-2; D not resolved. CDR3 length: 11 amino acids. The V and J ends lost 3 bases and 7 bases respectively, with 7 bases between them. Germline V gene data show CDR1 as SGDLS and CDR2 as YYNGEE. CDR3 in amino acids: CASSGISGYTF. The CDR3 region has the DNA TGTGCCAGCAGCGGTATTTCTGGCTACACCTTC.

This clone was recorded only once. The chain employs TRBV10-3 and TRBJ2-3; possible D gene TRBD2, 6 bases. This CDR3 is 16 amino acids long. Looked up from germline, CDR1 is ENHRY and CDR2 is SYGVKD. V was trimmed by 6 bases and J by 2 bases, leaving 18 bases between them. This CDR3 reads CAISRGAGGITDTQYF. CDR3 DNA: TGTGCCATCAGCCGTGGGGCTGGGGGGATCACAGATACGCAGTATTTT.

The chain uses TRBV3-1 (or the pseudogene TRBV3-2) and TRBJ2-5; TRBD1 might be the D (5 bases). Germline V gene lookup returns CDR1 LGHDT and CDR2 YNNKEL (reference sequence). This CDR3 region has 17 residues. V was shortened by 2 bases and J by 2 bases, with 18 bases between the two germline ends. The CDR3 loop is CASSQYTPGRDQETQYF. For the CDR3, the DNA is TGTGCCAGCAGCCAATACACCCCAGGGCGCGATCAAGAGACCCAGTACTTC.

V usage is TRBV21-1 and J usage is TRBJ2-1; TRBD2, the table's D call, was not compared with the DNA. TRBV21-1 represents a pseudogene. CDR3 length: 19 residues. The CDR3 sequence: CASKGTGGIASGGAGEQFF. Here the CDR3 DNA reads TGTGCCAGCAAGGGGACAGGGGGCATAGCTAGCGGGGGGGCAGGTGAGCAGTTCTTC.

In its sample, this clone was seen once. The chain couples TRBV18 to TRBJ2-5, with TRBD1 identical over 7 bases. The germline V gene has CDR1 KGHSH and CDR2 LQKENI. There are 15 residues in the CDR3. V trimming: 3 bases; J trimming: 0 bases; junction bases outside the gene matches: 4. The CDR3 bases are TGTGCCAGCTCACCGGACAGGTCGTACCAAGAGACCCAGTACTTC. Translated, it gives CASSPDRSYQETQYF.

This clone was counted once. This chain links TRBV19 with TRBJ1-2; the D gene is possibly TRBD1 (5 bases). V was pared by 4 bases and J by 5 bases, with 14 bases between. The CDR3 covers 14 residues. CDR1 LNHDA and CDR2 SQIVND come from the germline V gene (reference sequence). CDR3 residues: CASSTPLGQYGYTF. The CDR3 nucleotides read TGTGCCAGTAGTACCCCTCTTGGACAATATGGCTACACCTTC.

The chain couples TRBV5-6 to TRBJ2-2; D may be TRBD1 (6 bases). The V end lost 4 bases, the J end lost 8 bases, and 18 bases lay between the germline ends. The CDR3 has 15 amino acids. In germline, CDR1 is SGHDT, CDR2 YYEEEE. The CDR3 loop is CASSPPGTLRGELFF. CDR3 sequence (DNA): TGTGCCAGCAGCCCCCCCGGGACACTTAGAGGGGAGCTGTTTTTT.

The chain employs TRBV10-3 and TRBJ2-3, with 8 bases aligning to TRBD2. CDR1 ENHRY and CDR2 SYGVKD come from the germline V gene. V lost 4 bases to trimming and J lost 2 bases; unmatched junction nucleotides: 2. The CDR3 extends over 14 amino acids. Written as DNA, the CDR3 is TGTGCCATCAGTGCTAGCGGGTCCACAGATACGCAGTATTTT. Its translation is CAISASGSTDTQYF.

The chain combines TRBV10-3 with TRBJ2-1; D is undetermined. Per germline, CDR1 ENHRY and CDR2 SYGVKD. The CDR3 totals 15 residues. V shed 2 bases and J shed 4 bases, with 12 bases lying between them. The CDR3 DNA follows: TGTGCCATCAGTGAGAGAGTAGCTATTTACAATGAGCAGTTCTTC. Its translation: CAISERVAIYNEQFF.

The chain combines TRBV4-3 with TRBJ1-1, with 7 positions matching TRBD1. The ends lost 0 bases at V and 1 base at J; junction bases unmatched: 5. From germline, CDR1 is LGHNA and CDR2 YSLEER. The CDR3 contains 16 residues. CDR3 sequence (DNA): TGCGCCAGCAGCCAAGATGGCCGACAGGGGAACACTGAAGCTTTCTTT. As protein: CASSQDGRQGNTEAFF.

This clone was observed a handful of times. The chain combines TRBV5-6 with TRBJ2-7; D tentatively fits TRBD1 or TRBD2 (6 bases each). Germline-derived CDR1 and CDR2 are SGHDT and YYEEEE. The CDR3 is 14 residues long. Trimming stripped 7 bases from V and 6 bases from J, with 20 bases between. The CDR3 DNA is TGTGCCAGCGAGGTACTAGGGGGAGGTGTCGAGCAGTACGTC. Amino acids: CASEVLGGGVEQYV.

J is TRBJ1-1 and V is TRBV19, with D tentatively TRBD1 (5 bases). V was shortened by 7 bases and J by 0 bases, with 21 bases between the two germline ends. CDR1 and CDR2 from the germline V gene are LNHDA and SQIVND (reference sequence). The CDR3 length is 17 residues. The CDR3 spells CASTQWQGGRMNTEAFF. CDR3 nucleotide sequence: TGTGCCAGTACCCAGTGGCAGGGCGGTAGGATGAACACTGAAGCTTTCTTT.

The chain links TRBV19 to TRBJ1-2; D unresolved. Germline loops: CDR1 LNHDA, CDR2 SQIVND (reference sequence). V lost 10 bases, J lost 2 bases, and 14 bases lay in between. CDR3 length equals 13 residues. The CDR3 loop is CATTRTENYGYTF. Here the CDR3 DNA reads TGTGCCACCACCCGGACTGAGAACTATGGCTACACCTTC.

This chain connects TRBV9 to TRBJ2-3, with a tentative D call TRBD1 (6 bases). This CDR3 is 15 amino acids long. V lost 0 bases and J lost 5, with 13 bases in between. In germline, CDR1 is SGDLS, CDR2 YYNGEE. The DNA for the CDR3 is TGTGCCAGCAGCGTAGACGTGGCAGGGGAAGATACGCAGTATTTT. Its translation: CASSVDVAGEDTQYF.

The gene calls are TRBV7-2 and TRBJ1-4; 8 nucleotides agree with TRBD1. V shed 5 bases and J 6 bases; nucleotides not matched to a gene: 11. CDR1 and CDR2 from the germline V gene are SGHTA and FQGNSA. CDR3 length equals 16 residues. Here the CDR3 DNA reads TGTGCCAGCAGCCCAGGGGACTACAGGGGGTATGAAAAACTGTTTTTT. Protein sequence: CASSPGDYRGYEKLFF.